This entry concerns a single T cell receptor (beta chain). These data are taken from a study of blood T cell repertoires in COVID-19. CDR1 is LNHNV and CDR2 is YYDKDF in the germline V gene (reference sequence). The CDR3 extends over 16 amino acids. The V segment lost 1 base and the J segment 10 bases; nucleotides outside the gene matches: 4. The participants were between roughly 18 and 89 years old and came from under 25 US areas. Authors' analysis steps: Estimation of nucleated cell counts was performed using reference gene primer amplification. TCRdb's table, derived via immunoSEQ multiplex PCR, lists solely in-frame clones and lacks some. Clone size and the V and J calls come from that table; the DNA yielded D and trimming. The data hold some 220,000 clones, with more than 80% observed a single time.

This TCR derives from a woman under 30 in a cohort exposed to, infected with or recovered from COVID-19 (not recorded which). Source material: PBMCs or T cells enriched from blood (not recorded which). The chain joins TRBV15 to TRBJ2-1, with 16 bases lining up with TRBD2. The CDR3 protein is CATSRASGLAGGEQFF. CDR3 sequence (DNA): TGTGCCACCAGCAGAGCCTCGGGACTAGCGGGAGGGGAGCAGTTCTTC.